The subject of this entry is one T cell receptor beta chain. What it binds is unknown. One end of the junction fails to match germline, which may point to a read error. This sample was included in a study of tumor-infiltrating lymphocytes in primary liver carcinoma. Notes on the study in general: Blood fell significantly below tumors in its top-250-clone fraction (p = 0.039).

CDR3 size: 14 residues. The germline V gene has CDR1 MDHEN and CDR2 SYDVKM. Total RNA and DNA came together from approximately 20-30 mg of bulk tissue without cell sorting. Starting material of 500 to 600 ng total RNA yielded TCR beta cDNA via a constant-region primer. Library construction for TCR beta comprised three nested multiplex PCR rounds performed with slightly modified ARM-PCR. TRBV1-TRBV30 forward primers paired with a C-beta reverse primer drove the first two PCR rounds, 10 cycles each. TCRdb processed the multiplex PCR reads anew with MiXCR; each CDR3 protein has one entry. The repertoire has more than 90,000 distinct CDR3 sequences, 55% to 80% of them found once; the top ten carry around 12%.

The TCR sequence derives from a woman aged 55-69 years with primary liver carcinoma and hepatitis B virus infection. Sequenced input: liver tumor tissue from sampling region 2. Subset noted: tumor region T2, inferior pole. The genes are TRBV28 and TRBJ2-7, with a possible D match to TRBD2 (6 bases). This CDR3 reads CASSLSGTGYKQYF. CDR3 in DNA: TGTGCCAGCAGTTTATCCGGGACTGGCTACAAGCAGTACTTC.